This TCR beta chain comes out of a study of tumor and adjacent non-tumor tissue in lung cancer. As for the study in general: The patients, roughly eleven men and 5 women, were roughly 30 to 76 with stage I to III disease. Samples averaged approximately 4.2 million productive TCRbeta reads each.

RNA was extracted from bulk tissue without any cell sorting. Chemotherapy-naive patients with new lung cancer underwent thoracic surgery in China, August–late 2014. Germline CDR1 and CDR2: SGHDN and FVKESK. V was trimmed by 4 bases and J by 11 bases, leaving 24 bases between them. CDR3 size: 16 residues. TCRbeta libraries were built with three rounds of nested PCR, modified from ARM-PCR. TCRdb used MiXCR to reprocess the multiplex PCR reads, holding one entry per CDR3 protein. The sample lists about 110,000 distinct CDR3 sequences; 84% were seen once. The sequencing input was lung tumor tissue. The chain carries TRBV14 and TRBJ1-5; D possibly corresponds to TRBD1 (5 bases). The sequence came from a man between 65 and 85 years old with non-small cell lung cancer. In DNA form, the CDR3 reads TGTGCCAGCAGCCCCGGGAGTAGCGGGGAAAGACAGTCCCAGCATTTT. Its protein is CASSPGSSGERQSQHF.